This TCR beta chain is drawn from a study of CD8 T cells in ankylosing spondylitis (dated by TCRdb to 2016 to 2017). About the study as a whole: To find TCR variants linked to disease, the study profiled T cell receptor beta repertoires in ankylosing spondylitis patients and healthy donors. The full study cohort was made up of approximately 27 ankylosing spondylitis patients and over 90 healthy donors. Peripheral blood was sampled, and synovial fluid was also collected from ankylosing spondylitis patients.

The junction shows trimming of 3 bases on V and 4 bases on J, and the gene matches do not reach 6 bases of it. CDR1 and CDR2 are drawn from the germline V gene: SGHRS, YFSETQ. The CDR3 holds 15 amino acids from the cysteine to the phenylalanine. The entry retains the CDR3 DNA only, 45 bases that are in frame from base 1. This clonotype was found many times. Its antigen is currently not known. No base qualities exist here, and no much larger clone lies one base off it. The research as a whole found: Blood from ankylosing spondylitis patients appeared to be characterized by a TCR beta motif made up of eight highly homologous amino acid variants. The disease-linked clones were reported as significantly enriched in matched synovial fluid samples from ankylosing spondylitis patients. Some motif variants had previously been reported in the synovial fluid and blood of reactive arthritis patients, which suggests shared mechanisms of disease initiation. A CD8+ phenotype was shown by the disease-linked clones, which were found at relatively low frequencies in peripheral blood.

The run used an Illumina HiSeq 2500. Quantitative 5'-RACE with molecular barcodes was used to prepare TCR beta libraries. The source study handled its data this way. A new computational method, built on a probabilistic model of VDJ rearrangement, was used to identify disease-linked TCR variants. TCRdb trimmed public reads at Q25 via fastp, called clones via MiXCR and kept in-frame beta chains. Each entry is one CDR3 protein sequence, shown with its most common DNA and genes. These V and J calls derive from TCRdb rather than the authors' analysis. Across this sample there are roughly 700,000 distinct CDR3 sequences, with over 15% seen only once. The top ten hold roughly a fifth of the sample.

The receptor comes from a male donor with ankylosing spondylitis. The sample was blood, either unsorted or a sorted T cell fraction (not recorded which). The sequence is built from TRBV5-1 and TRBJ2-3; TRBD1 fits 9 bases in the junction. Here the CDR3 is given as CASSSTGGASDTQYF. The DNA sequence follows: TGCGCCAGCAGCTCCACAGGGGGCGCGTCAGATACGCAGTATTTT.